A selection of T cell receptor beta chains follows, all from one sample in a study of blood T cell repertoires in COVID-19. This table comes from immunoSEQ multiplex PCR, and its TCRdb copy is limited to in-frame clones, with some not included. The sample contains 280,000 or so clones, around 86% of which appear only once. Sequencing was done on a sample of peripheral blood. The receptors here all came from a woman in her 30s who had recovered from COVID-19. Both conserved end residues are part of each CDR3. The D gene is left open where the match is weak. Size is stated for part of the rows, as once, few or many counts, or as a class when the clone is expanded.

TRBV7-2	TRBJ2-1	NA	NA	TGTGCCAGCAGCTTACATGGATCTAGCGAGTACAATGAGCAGTTCTTC	CASSLHGSSEYNEQFF
TRBV10-1	TRBJ2-7	NA	NA	TGCGCCACCTATGAGAAAAACTACGAGCAGTACTTC	CATYEKNYEQYF
TRBV5-1	TRBJ2-1	NA	NA	TGCGCCAGCAGCGCAGGGGAATCTTACAATGAGCAGTTCTTC	CASSAGESYNEQFF
TRBV7-8	TRBJ2-3	TRBD1	NA	TGTGCCAGCAGCTTAGGAGGGACAGGGGGCCTCGCGGTGGGAGATACGCAGTATTTT	CASSLGGTGGLAVGDTQYF
TRBV18	TRBJ1-1	NA	NA	TGTGCCAGCTCCAGGGACAACCGGAACACTGAAGCTTTCTTT	CASSRDNRNTEAFF
TRBV3-1/TRBV3-2	TRBJ1-1	TRBD1	once	TGTGCCAGCAGCCTCGGGACAGGGGACGCTTTCTTT	CASSLGTGDAFF
TRBV2	TRBJ1-4	TRBD1	few	TGTGCCAGCAGCGCAGACAGGGAGGACGAAAAACTGTTTTTT	CASSADREDEKLFF
TRBV6-6	TRBJ2-4	NA	NA	TGTGCCAGCAGCAGGGTTTCAAACATTCAGTACTTC	CASSRVSNIQYF
TRBV12-3/TRBV12-4	TRBJ1-1	NA	NA	TGTGCCAGCAGTTTATCCCATGGGGAGCCTTTCTTT	CASSLSHGEPFF
TRBV10-3	TRBJ2-1	TRBD2	NA	TGTGCCATCACGGCTAGCGGGGGCTCCTACAATGAGCAGTTCTTC	CAITASGGSYNEQFF
TRBV6-2/TRBV6-3	TRBJ1-5	NA	NA	TGTGCCAGCAGTTGGGGAGGATCCCAGCATTTT	CASSWGGSQHF
TRBV7-8	TRBJ2-7	NA	NA	TGTGCCAGCAGCCCCAGCGTGCCGACTGAGGGAATGAAGCAGTACTTC	CASSPSVPTEGMKQYF
TRBV4-3	TRBJ1-4	TRBD1	NA	TGCGCCAGCAGCCCAGACAGGGGCTATCGAAATGAAAAACTGTTTTTT	CASSPDRGYRNEKLFF
TRBV7-9	TRBJ2-3	NA	NA	TGTGCCAGCAGCCAATTCAGGGGTTCAGATACGCAGTATTTT	CASSQFRGSDTQYF
TRBV28	TRBJ2-5	NA	NA	TGTGCCAGCAGTTTATTCGACAGCCAAGAGACCCAGTACTTC	CASSLFDSQETQYF
TRBV4-1	TRBJ1-1	NA	NA	TGCGCCAGCAGCCTAGACACAGACAGGCCGAACACTGAAGCTTTCTTT	CASSLDTDRPNTEAFF
TRBV11-2	TRBJ1-2	NA	NA	TGTGCCAGCAGCTCCCAGGGAAATGGCTACACCTTC	CASSSQGNGYTF
TRBV11-2	TRBJ2-3	NA	once	TGTGCCAGCAGTTACACTAGTGCTAGCACAGATACGCAGTATTTT	CASSYTSASTDTQYF
TRBV5-6	TRBJ2-7	TRBD1	NA	TGTGCCAGCAGCCCGACAGGGACCTACGAGCAGTACTTC	CASSPTGTYEQYF
TRBV6-6	TRBJ1-1	TRBD1	NA	TGTGCCAGCTTTGATACCCCGGGACAGGTTAACACTGAAGCTTTCTTT	CASFDTPGQVNTEAFF
TRBV4-2	TRBJ2-1	TRBD2	NA	TGTGCCAGCAGCCAACCTACTAGCGGGGAGCCCAATGAGCAGTTCTTC	CASSQPTSGEPNEQFF
TRBV5-1	TRBJ2-5	NA	NA	TGCGCCAGCAGCCCTGTCTCAGGCAGCGAGACCCAGTACTTC	CASSPVSGSETQYF
TRBV6-5	TRBJ1-5	NA	NA	TGTGCCAGCAGTCTTCAAGGGGTTCCCAATCAGCCCCAGCATTTT	CASSLQGVPNQPQHF
TRBV7-3	TRBJ2-1	TRBD1	NA	TGTGCCAGCAGCTTCGGACAGGGGAAGTACAATGAGCAGTTCTTC	CASSFGQGKYNEQFF
TRBV28	TRBJ2-2	NA	NA	TGTGCCAGCAGTTCCGGAGGACTGTACACCGGGGAGCTGTTTTTT	CASSSGGLYTGELFF
TRBV29-1	TRBJ1-2	NA	NA	TGCAGCGTTGAAGAAGGAGGTTCATATGGCTACACCTTC	CSVEEGGSYGYTF
TRBV28	TRBJ1-2	TRBD1	NA	TGTGCCAGCAGTTCTGGGGACAGGGGATGGTATGGCTACACCTTC	CASSSGDRGWYGYTF
TRBV6-5	TRBJ2-7	TRBD2	NA	TGTGCCAGCACCCAGCGGGGGGGTCCCTACGAGCAGTACTTC	CASTQRGGPYEQYF
TRBV5-6	TRBJ2-1	NA	NA	TGTGCCAGCAGCTTGGTGTCAGGGCTTTTCTACAATGAGCAGTTCTTC	CASSLVSGLFYNEQFF
TRBV10-2	TRBJ2-7	NA	NA	TGCGCCAGCAGTCCTAGAGGACAGACCTACGAGCAGTACTTC	CASSPRGQTYEQYF
TRBV6-5	TRBJ2-7	NA	NA	TGTGCCAGCACCTCCGGGGGTGTGGACGAGCAGTACTTC	CASTSGGVDEQYF
TRBV12-3/TRBV12-4	TRBJ1-1	TRBD1	NA	TGTGCCAGCAGTTTGGCAGGGGACAGAGAAGCTTTCTTT	CASSLAGDREAFF
TRBV15	TRBJ2-1	TRBD2	NA	TGTGCCACCAGCAGAGATGCCCCACTACTAGCTCAAGCGGGGAATGAGCAGTTCTTC	CATSRDAPLLAQAGNEQFF
TRBV19	TRBJ2-7	NA	NA	TGTGCCAGTAGTATAGAGAACAGCTCCTACGAGCAGTACTTC	CASSIENSSYEQYF
TRBV7-9	TRBJ2-7	TRBD2	NA	TGTGCCAGCAGCTTATTAGCGGGGTCCTACGAGCAGTACTTC	CASSLLAGSYEQYF
TRBV6-5	TRBJ2-1	TRBD1	NA	TGTGCCAGCAGTCTTGACAGGGTAGGCGACAATGAGCAGTTCTTC	CASSLDRVGDNEQFF
TRBV4-1	TRBJ2-5	NA	NA	TGCGCCAGCAGCCGACAAGGTTGGTTACAAGAGACCCAGTACTTC	CASSRQGWLQETQYF
TRBV25-1	TRBJ2-7	NA	once	TGTGCCAGCAGTGCCCCCGGAGGCAGGCTCTACGAGCAGTACTTC	CASSAPGGRLYEQYF
TRBV27	TRBJ2-7	TRBD2	NA	TGTGCCAGCAGTCAACTAGCGGGAGTCGCCTACGAGCAGTACTTC	CASSQLAGVAYEQYF
TRBV28	TRBJ1-6	NA	NA	TGTGCCAGCAGTTTTGAGATTCGGGTGCGTTCACCCCTCCACTTT	CASSFEIRVRSPLHF
TRBV2	TRBJ2-1	TRBD1	NA	TGTGCCAGCAGTGGGGACAGATACAATGAGCAGTTCTTC	CASSGDRYNEQFF
TRBV28	TRBJ1-2	NA	NA	TGTGCCAGCAACTCTAACTATGGCTACACCTTC	CASNSNYGYTF
TRBV28	TRBJ2-2	TRBD1	NA	TGTGCCAGCAGTCAGAGAATCAGGGGGTACACCGGGGAGCTGTTTTTT	CASSQRIRGYTGELFF